This T cell receptor beta chain was found in a study of Tregs in tolerant kidney transplant recipients. Turning to the study itself: The nonmyeloablative bone marrow transplants came from related graft donors, with transient mixed chimerism.

Study results and caveats: Nucleotide sequences could not be compared across some patients' samples due to primer changes. This study did not directly address biological reproducibility.

To note about this clone: Its target is unknown.

Sequencing was performed with immunoSEQ multiplex PCR; in TCRdb, only in-frame clones are kept and a portion is missing. The sample carries roughly 99,000 clones, roughly 93% recorded once. The sample consisted of CD4+ T cells from blood, taken before the transplant. The clonotype originates from a human donor who received a combined kidney and bone marrow transplant.

CDR3 loop: CASSRFGTGSYEQYF. The CDR3 DNA is TGTGCCAGTAGTAGATTCGGGACAGGGTCCTACGAGCAGTACTTC. The chain couples TRBV19 to TRBJ2-7; 9 bases align to TRBD1. CDR3 length: 15 amino acids. Germline values: CDR1 LNHDA, CDR2 SQIVND (reference sequence). V was pared by 4 bases and J by 1 base, with 5 bases of the junction left unmatched.